This T cell receptor (beta chain) was sequenced during a study of STAT5B mutations in CD4+ large granular lymphocyte leukemia. How the authors handled the data: The detection floor for productive clonotype frequency was 2.59 x 10-5. The data were produced by immunoSEQ multiplex PCR, yet TCRdb's version contains in-frame clones alone and is incomplete. V and J calls and clone size are as listed in that table; D and trimming were resolved from the DNA. The repertoire consists of 7,000 to 9,500 clones, with under 90% occurring once and the leading ten covering about 50%. With 9 bases clipped from V and 7 bases from J, the junction kept 8 bases outside the gene matches. Per the germline V gene, CDR1 is SGHTA and CDR2 is FQGTGA. The CDR3 has 13 amino acids.

The receptor comes from a woman in her 70s with CD4+ T-cell large granular lymphocyte leukemia. The V and J genes are TRBV7-3 and TRBJ1-1; TRBD1 matches at 10 bases. The specimen sequenced was PBMCs. CDR3 sequence reads: CARMDRGGNEAFF. DNA of the CDR3: TGTGCCAGGATGGACAGGGGGGGGAATGAAGCTTTCTTT. Supplemented by reference TRBV7-3 and TRBJ1-1, the full variable domain reads GAGVSQTPSNKVTEKGKYVELRCDPISGHTALYWYRQSLGQGPEFLIYFQGTGAADDSGLPNDRFFAVRPEGSVSTLKIQRTERGDSAVYLCARMDRGGNEAFFGQGTRLTVV.